The entry below gives a single TCR beta chain sequence along with its context. Its binding antigen is unknown. No base qualities exist here, and no much larger clone lies one base off it. The cohort comprised 550 to 700 healthy bone marrow donors. All cohort members were sampled while nominally healthy, although unrecorded immune exposures were likely present. The donor tested CMV seronegative and was one of the 352 seronegative cohort members. Every donor gave a peripheral blood sample, and the peripheral blood mononuclear cells from that sample were used for TCR beta sequencing. The Qiagen DNeasy Blood Extraction Kit was used to extract genomic DNA from the blood cell samples. This record comes from a study of cytomegalovirus exposure and HLA in healthy donors listed by TCRdb under 2017. Regarding the study in general: An earlier analysis of 550 to 700 of the donors reported roughly 300 Gb of sequence data and some 100 million unique TCR beta sequences from around 200 million T cells. The aim of the study was to test whether cataloging public T cell receptors could identify signatures of past pathogen exposure. Typing coverage varied by locus: roughly 620-630 donors for A, B, C, DRB1 and DQB1; 500 to 550 for DQA1; nearly 610 for DPA1; approximately 470 for DPB1. HLA typing covered class I and class II loci at four-digit resolution. Approximately 300 gigabases of sequencing data and 70 million to 100 million unique TCR sequences made up an early release that covered 500 to 700 HLA-typed donors. Besides the first cohort of approximately 670 subjects, a separate validation cohort made up of around 120 different subjects was used. Because of strong linkage in the cohort, roughly five DR-DQ haplotypes were treated as single units for association and clustering. To predict cytomegalovirus infection status, the study brought together high-throughput TCR immunosequencing, statistical association of individual TCRs with disease status, and machine learning. Every discovery cohort repertoire had been produced on one sequencing platform. Among roughly 400 genotyped donors of the cohort, an average of around 250,000 unique TCR beta nucleotide sequences was sequenced per donor, of which roughly 17% were non-productive. Rather than using new phenotypic data, the later analysis identified candidate immune exposures from TCR beta sequences and from how often those sequences occurred across donors. The study profiled the T cell repertoires of about 720 subjects by immunosequencing and related them to cytomegalovirus serostatus. A later analysis re-analyzed previously published TCR beta repertoires from approximately 700 donors and added high-resolution HLA genotyping to study TCR occurrence patterns. Donor age, sex, ethnicity and CMV serostatus were compiled together with the repertoire data. Of the 300 to 400 genotyped donors, about 80% fell in the genetic ancestry cluster associated with self-reported Caucasian donors. An earlier analysis of 587 of the donors used high-throughput TCR beta sequencing to judge whether each TCR beta V gene segment behaved as functional or pseudogenic. In a later genetic analysis, genome-wide SNP genotypes for about three fifths of the roughly 670 donors were used, and that subset was treated as a discovery cohort.

What the authors observed across the whole study: A further reported finding was that TCR beta sequences accurately predicted the HLA-A and HLA-B alleles for most subjects in the first cohort. Because some donors lacked HLA typing at each locus, the association tests relied only on the typed subset. A later analysis reported that several top co-occurrence clusters appeared linked to parvovirus B19, influenza, CMV and Epstein-Barr virus. In a later analysis, the rate of TCR association differed among HLA loci, with DRB1 alleles having the most associated TCRs and HLA-C alleles having the fewest. Most TCR sequences were seen in very few donors, while some public TCRs were found in many individuals. In a later analysis, HLA-associated TCR beta chains showed more clonal expansion and lower generation probabilities than non-associated chains that were equally common. The 87-base-pair reads could not distinguish some IMGT-functional V segments, including TRBV6-2 and TRBV6-3, so those segments were excluded. A few of the identified cytomegalovirus-associated TCR beta chains were confirmed in vitro to be specific for cytomegalovirus antigens. The study listed 150 to 200 TCR beta chains as associated with cytomegalovirus. In a later genetic analysis, fewer N-insertions in productive TCRs were reported among donors in an Asian-associated ancestry cluster than the roughly 700-donor mean. The cohort was sequenced for TCR beta chains only, and without alpha or paired-chain data the features that could be detected were limited. The only immune exposure information available for the cohort was CMV serostatus. Cytomegalovirus status was reported to be diagnosed by the classifier with high specificity and sensitivity in both the original and validation cohorts. When HLA alleles, especially DR and DQ, strongly co-occurred, TCR associations were difficult to assign to individual alleles. The earlier analysis of almost 600 of the donors excluded 15 to 20 rarely observed V segments, including chromosome 9 orphons, because counts were too low. Linkage disequilibrium might explain the correlated functional status among segregating V segments, but an unknown experimental factor could not be ruled out. The authors suggested that the approach could potentially be extended to other disease states and immunological phenotypes. An association between a missense DCLRE1C variant and V-gene and J-gene trimming of TCR beta chains was found in a later genetic analysis and replicated in an independent cohort. A later analysis associated about 17,000 TCR beta sequences with specific HLA alleles at a false discovery rate of 0.05. A group of highly shared sequence variants was considered likely to be a technical artifact of the sequencing pipeline. In an earlier analysis of 500 to 650 of the donors, most TCR beta V segments appeared in productive rearrangements about 87% or about 30% of the time, broadly matching IMGT annotations. The presence/absence analyses assumed that sequencing depth was roughly uniform across donors, and that assumption may not be true. Most CMV-associated TCR beta chains appeared to be HLA-restricted in a later analysis, and the HLA associations seemed to be driven largely by CMV exposure.

Per the germline V gene (reference sequence), LNHDA is the CDR1 and SQIVND is the CDR2. Trimming takes 6 bases from V and 0 bases from J, and the germline ends sit 10 bases apart. The CDR3 runs 14 residues from the cysteine to the phenylalanine. Only the CDR3 region is kept as DNA, spanning 42 bases read in frame from base 1. The library came from the immunoSEQ multiplex PCR assay. For the multiplex PCR, a mixture combining 60 forward primers for TCR Vbeta segments and 13 reverse primers for TCR Jbeta segments was used. Amplification of the CDR3 region of rearranged TCR beta genes was performed with a multiplex PCR assay on genomic DNA. The amplified TCR beta libraries were sequenced on the Illumina HiSeq System as 87-base-pair reads. As for how the authors treated the data: In a later analysis, around 80 million unique TCR beta chains were counted across the approximately 670 repertoires, and around 10 million of these chains were shared by at least two donors. To remove PCR and sequencing errors, raw reads were error-corrected and collapsed into unique sequences using a nearest-neighbor algorithm that merged closely related sequences. V, D and J gene segments were assigned by aligning CDR3 sequences to IMGT reference sequences. For a sequence to be retained, a match of at least six nucleotides was required to both a V gene segment and a J gene segment. A rearrangement was called productive if the CDR3 had no stop codons and remained in frame with V and J, and every other rearrangement was called non-productive. Following IMGT convention, CDR3 was defined as the stretch from the second conserved V-encoded cysteine up to the conserved J-encoded phenylalanine. Sequences without an unambiguous match to a single V gene segment were excluded from the earlier analysis of several hundred of the donors. In an earlier analysis of several hundred of the donors, a V segment was called functional when productive rearrangements were above 56.7%, and segregating when the standard deviation between donors exceeded 5%. To diagnose cytomegalovirus status from the catalog of TCR beta chain sequences, a statistical classification framework was built. V and J gene assignment, in a later analysis, came from comparing TCR nucleotide sequences with IMGT/GENE-DB human TR gene sequences. A later analysis assigned CDR3 sequences and most-parsimonious VDJ recombination scenarios with the TCRdist pipeline. In a later analysis, every TCR beta chain was defined by the combination of its CDR3 amino acid sequence and its V-gene family, and reads without a unique V-gene family were dropped. To address suspected cross-contamination and a sequencing artifact, a later analysis removed approximately 590 highly shared, low-generation-probability nucleotide sequences. A later analysis calculated a clonal expansion index for each public chain from normalized within-repertoire ranks of inferred template counts. A later analysis computed generation probabilities with a VDJ recombination model fitted to out-of-frame rearrangements, and checked the results against IGoR. A later analysis scored TCR-TCR, TCR-HLA and TCR-CMV co-occurrence with hypergeometric tests, applying a repertoire-size bias correction to TCR pairs. In a later analysis, false discovery rates were estimated by permuting HLA or CMV assignments 20 times. In a later analysis, co-occurring TCRs were grouped using DBSCAN, and TCRdist sequence similarity was added for clustering within HLA-allele-positive subsets. For co-occurrence clustering, repertoires with fewer than 30,000 or more than 120,000 public chains were excluded, along with 4 to 6 repertoires with anomalous nucleotide sharing. Held by TCRdb, this immuneACCESS table contains in-frame sequences only and omits some clones. Under half of the omission traces to an unresolved V gene where checked; the cause of the rest is unknown. The V and J calls and clone size were taken over from that table, and D and trimming were inferred from the DNA. Within this sample are 150,000 or so clones, with 70% to 90% of them counted one time only. Around 2.5% of the sample goes to the ten largest clones.

The receptor's source is a middle-aged man in good health and CMV-seronegative. Sequencing was performed on PBMCs. The chain was built from TRBV19 and TRBJ2-3, with TRBD2 tentatively as D gene (6 bases match). DNA sequence: TGTGCCAGTAGCTCCGGGACTAGCACAGATACGCAGTATTTT. Translated, this gives CASSSGTSTDTQYF.